The present T cell receptor (beta chain) was sequenced within a study of blood T cell repertoires in COVID-19. For the study at large: Sites in the United States, Italy and Spain provided acute and convalescent COVID-19 samples.

A single count supports this clone. This CDR3 is built from 16 residues. The V gene's germline CDR1 is SGHVS and CDR2 FQNEAQ. J was trimmed by 1 base and V by 7 bases; bases with no gene match: 10. Sequencing used immunoSEQ multiplex PCR; TCRdb keeps in-frame clones, though not all of them. Here the sample spans more than 300,000 clones, about 84% being singletons. This receptor was obtained from a woman between 45 and 60 years old with acute or convalescent COVID-19. Sequencing used peripheral blood. The rearrangement uses TRBV7-8 and TRBJ2-3; 8 bases are shared with TRBD2. The CDR3, as DNA: TGTGCCAGCACCCTTAGCGGGACTGGGCGCACAGATACGCAGTATTTT. Residues: CASTLSGTGRTDTQYF.